This T cell receptor (beta chain) was sequenced for a study of blood T cell repertoires in COVID-19. Across the study: COVID-19 samples, acute and convalescent, were from the United States, Italy and Spain. T cells, B-cell-depleted T cells, or PBMCs provided the cDNA or gDNA that served as material.

Authors' data handling: Using reference gene primer amplification, nucleated cell counts were estimated. The data were produced by immunoSEQ multiplex PCR, yet TCRdb's version contains in-frame clones alone and is incomplete. V and J calls and clone size follow that table, whereas D and trimming were derived from the DNA. Of 30,000 to 45,000 clones in the sample, around 90% were seen once. The sample taken for sequencing was peripheral blood. The sequence was obtained from a human donor in a cohort sampled during active COVID-19.

CDR3 region: CASSQKAGAGASYEQYF. In DNA form, the CDR3 reads TGTGCCAGCAGCCAAAAGGCGGGGGCGGGCGCTTCCTACGAGCAGTACTTC. J is TRBJ2-7 and V is TRBV3-1 (or the pseudogene TRBV3-2); perhaps TRBD2 as D (7 bases). The V and J ends lost 2 bases and 1 base respectively, with 18 bases between them. Looked up from germline, CDR1 is LGHDT and CDR2 is YNNKEL (reference sequence). CDR3 length: 17 residues.